These T cell receptor beta chains were read from a single sample in a study of T cell responses to AZD1222 COVID-19 vaccine. Method: immunoSEQ multiplex PCR; TCRdb's copy keeps in-frame clones and lacks some. The top ten clones hold about 14% of a sample with fewer than 100,000 clones, roughly 80% of them seen once. The material sequenced was peripheral blood, taken 28 days after the second AZD1222 dose. These receptor sequences come from an adult who received the AZD1222 COVID-19 vaccine. Each CDR3 is given with its conserved first and last residue. The order of the fields is V gene, clone size, D gene, J gene, CDR3 protein, CDR3 DNA. A D gene is named only where the DNA matches it firmly. The listing skips clone size in some rows; elsewhere it reads once, few, many or a size class.

V: TRBV5-4; size: .; D: .; J: TRBJ1-1; CDR3: CASRGQGIFNTEAFF; DNA: TGTGCCAGCCGCGGCCAGGGTATTTTCAACACTGAAGCTTTCTTT
V: TRBV2; size: .; D: .; J: TRBJ1-5; CDR3: CASSEEGPAIQPQHF; DNA: TGTGCCAGCAGTGAGGAGGGACCGGCGATTCAGCCCCAGCATTTT
V: TRBV7-8; size: .; D: .; J: TRBJ2-3; CDR3: CASSLAGTTTDTQYF; DNA: TGTGCCAGCAGCCTTGCCGGGACCACCACAGATACGCAGTATTTT
V: TRBV19; size: .; D: TRBD1; J: TRBJ1-2; CDR3: CASEDRATNYGYTF; DNA: TGTGCCAGTGAAGACAGGGCCACTAACTATGGCTACACCTTC
V: TRBV19; size: .; D: .; J: TRBJ2-5; CDR3: CASSIDGIQTKNAQETQYF; DNA: TGTGCCAGTAGTATAGATGGGATACAAACGAAGAATGCCCAAGAGACCCAGTACTTC
V: TRBV18; size: .; D: .; J: TRBJ2-2; CDR3: CASSPRWAEANTGELFF; DNA: TGTGCCAGCTCACCTCGTTGGGCAGAAGCGAACACCGGGGAGCTGTTTTTT
V: TRBV9; size: .; D: .; J: TRBJ2-1; CDR3: CASSVRGGRDEQFF; DNA: TGTGCCAGCAGCGTGCGGGGCGGGCGGGATGAGCAGTTCTTC
V: TRBV7-2; size: .; D: TRBD1; J: TRBJ1-4; CDR3: CASSHTGTAATNEKLFF; DNA: TGTGCCAGCAGCCATACCGGGACAGCGGCAACTAATGAAAAACTGTTTTTT
V: TRBV14; size: .; D: .; J: TRBJ2-7; CDR3: CASSQSLYEQYF; DNA: TGTGCCAGCAGCCAATCGCTCTACGAGCAGTACTTC
V: TRBV5-1; size: .; D: .; J: TRBJ1-2; CDR3: CASSSDSFANYGYTF; DNA: TGCGCCAGCAGCTCGGACAGCTTCGCTAACTATGGCTACACCTTC
V: TRBV2; size: once; D: .; J: TRBJ1-1; CDR3: CASSEARGYGAFF; DNA: TGTGCCAGCAGTGAAGCGAGGGGTTACGGCGCTTTCTTT
V: TRBV11-3; size: .; D: .; J: TRBJ1-1; CDR3: CASSFLVGNTEAFF; DNA: TGTGCCAGCAGCTTTTTAGTCGGGAACACTGAAGCTTTCTTT
V: TRBV29-1; size: .; D: .; J: TRBJ1-4; CDR3: CSVESGNEKLFF; DNA: TGCAGCGTTGAATCGGGGAATGAAAAACTGTTTTTT
V: TRBV2; size: .; D: .; J: TRBJ1-2; CDR3: CASSAQGRGYTF; DNA: TGTGCCAGCAGTGCGCAGGGTCGAGGCTACACCTTC
V: TRBV19; size: .; D: TRBD1; J: TRBJ1-2; CDR3: CASKDSGRGYGYTF; DNA: TGTGCCAGTAAAGACTCTGGCAGGGGGTATGGCTACACCTTC
V: TRBV12-3/TRBV12-4; size: .; D: TRBD1; J: TRBJ1-1; CDR3: CASATGRVSEAFF; DNA: TGTGCCAGCGCGACAGGGCGGGTCTCTGAAGCTTTCTTT
V: TRBV19; size: .; D: TRBD2; J: TRBJ2-3; CDR3: CASSRTSGGTDTQYF; DNA: TGTGCCAGTAGCCGCACTAGCGGGGGCACAGATACGCAGTATTTT
V: TRBV7-3; size: .; D: .; J: TRBJ2-2; CDR3: CASSLTALASANTGELFF; DNA: TGTGCCAGCAGCTTAACTGCGCTAGCCTCTGCGAACACCGGGGAGCTGTTTTTT
V: TRBV10-3; size: .; D: .; J: TRBJ1-1; CDR3: CAISEAPRAHTEAFF; DNA: TGTGCCATCAGTGAGGCCCCCAGGGCCCACACTGAAGCTTTCTTT
V: TRBV5-1; size: few; D: TRBD1; J: TRBJ1-1; CDR3: CASSDFQGGNTEAFF; DNA: TGCGCCAGCAGCGACTTCCAGGGGGGGAACACTGAAGCTTTCTTT
V: TRBV27; size: .; D: .; J: TRBJ1-3; CDR3: CASSRGGSSGNTIYF; DNA: TGTGCCAGCAGTCGCGGCGGTAGCTCTGGAAACACCATATATTTT
V: TRBV7-9; size: .; D: .; J: TRBJ1-6; CDR3: CASNEDLGRSPLHF; DNA: TGTGCCAGCAATGAGGACCTCGGTAGATCACCCCTCCACTTT
V: TRBV12-3/TRBV12-4; size: .; D: .; J: TRBJ2-1; CDR3: CASSFSAGEQFF; DNA: TGTGCCAGCAGTTTTTCAGCGGGTGAGCAGTTCTTC
V: TRBV6-1; size: once; D: .; J: TRBJ1-3; CDR3: CASSEATGTRGNTIYF; DNA: TGTGCCAGCAGTGAAGCCACAGGGACCAGAGGAAACACCATATATTTT
V: TRBV3-1/TRBV3-2; size: few; D: .; J: TRBJ1-5; CDR3: CASSQTRDGEQPQHF; DNA: TGTGCCAGCAGCCAAACTCGGGACGGAGAGCAGCCCCAGCATTTT
V: TRBV6-2/TRBV6-3; size: .; D: .; J: TRBJ1-1; CDR3: CASSYSSSAAEAFF; DNA: TGTGCCAGCAGTTACTCGTCATCGGCGGCTGAAGCTTTCTTT
V: TRBV5-1; size: .; D: .; J: TRBJ2-2; CDR3: CASSLATANTGELFF; DNA: TGCGCCAGCAGCTTGGCGACTGCGAACACCGGGGAGCTGTTTTTT
V: TRBV5-1; size: medium-sized; D: .; J: TRBJ2-2; CDR3: CASSLAEGRTGELFF; DNA: TGCGCCAGCAGCTTGGCGGAGGGGAGGACCGGGGAGCTGTTTTTT
V: TRBV6-2/TRBV6-3; size: .; D: .; J: TRBJ1-1; CDR3: CASSYKSVNTEAFF; DNA: TGTGCCAGCAGTTATAAGTCAGTGAACACTGAAGCTTTCTTT
V: TRBV2; size: .; D: TRBD1; J: TRBJ2-5; CDR3: CASGRAGTGQETQYF; DNA: TGTGCCAGCGGAAGAGCCGGGACAGGACAAGAGACCCAGTACTTC
V: TRBV5-6; size: .; D: TRBD1; J: TRBJ1-5; CDR3: CASSLTGGYQPQHF; DNA: TGTGCCAGCAGCTTGACAGGGGGCTATCAGCCCCAGCATTTT
V: TRBV4-3; size: once; D: TRBD1; J: TRBJ1-1; CDR3: CASSQQTGVMNTEAFF; DNA: TGCGCCAGCAGCCAACAGACAGGGGTAATGAACACTGAAGCTTTCTTT
V: TRBV29-1; size: .; D: .; J: TRBJ2-3; CDR3: CSVEIRRTADTQYF; DNA: TGCAGCGTTGAAATACGTAGAACGGCAGATACGCAGTATTTT
V: TRBV2; size: .; D: .; J: TRBJ2-3; CDR3: CASNRRADTQYF; DNA: TGTGCCAGCAACCGTAGGGCAGATACGCAGTATTTT
V: TRBV24-1; size: few; D: TRBD1; J: TRBJ2-3; CDR3: CATSDPGTVTDTQYF; DNA: TGTGCCACCAGTGATCCAGGGACAGTCACAGATACGCAGTATTTT
V: TRBV25-1; size: .; D: TRBD1; J: TRBJ1-2; CDR3: CASSETGDYGYTF; DNA: TGTGCCAGCAGCGAGACAGGGGACTATGGCTACACCTTC
V: TRBV10-3; size: .; D: .; J: TRBJ2-3; CDR3: CAISAPGEDTQYF; DNA: TGTGCCATCAGTGCCCCAGGAGAAGATACGCAGTATTTT
V: TRBV4-2; size: few; D: .; J: TRBJ1-2; CDR3: CASSQGGWDGDYGYTF; DNA: TGTGCCAGCAGCCAAGGTGGTTGGGACGGGGACTATGGCTACACCTTC
V: TRBV2; size: .; D: .; J: TRBJ2-7; CDR3: CASTGFSYEQYF; DNA: TGTGCCAGCACAGGCTTCTCCTACGAGCAGTACTTC
V: TRBV27; size: .; D: .; J: TRBJ2-1; CDR3: CASSFRGYNEQFF; DNA: TGTGCCAGCAGTTTTCGAGGATACAATGAGCAGTTCTTC
V: TRBV18; size: .; D: TRBD1; J: TRBJ2-7; CDR3: CASSPQGQGYEQYF; DNA: TGTGCCAGCTCACCCCAGGGACAGGGGTACGAGCAGTACTTC
V: TRBV24-1; size: .; D: TRBD1; J: TRBJ2-7; CDR3: CATQGQTYEQYF; DNA: TGTGCCACGCAGGGACAGACCTACGAGCAGTACTTC
V: TRBV7-9; size: few; D: .; J: TRBJ2-6; CDR3: CASSHHRQVSGANVLTF; DNA: TGTGCCAGCAGCCATCACAGACAGGTCTCTGGGGCCAACGTCCTGACTTTC
V: TRBV2; size: .; D: .; J: TRBJ1-5; CDR3: CASSDRGAGSNQPQHF; DNA: TGTGCCAGCAGTGACAGAGGGGCCGGGAGCAATCAGCCCCAGCATTTT
V: TRBV18; size: .; D: .; J: TRBJ1-1; CDR3: CASSPAELNTEAFF; DNA: TGTGCCAGCTCACCAGCAGAATTGAACACTGAAGCTTTCTTT
V: TRBV5-1; size: .; D: TRBD1; J: TRBJ1-4; CDR3: CASSDLTIGTGSEKLFF; DNA: TGCGCCAGCAGTGACCTTACCATTGGGACAGGGTCTGAAAAACTGTTTTTT
V: TRBV6-5; size: .; D: TRBD1; J: TRBJ1-1; CDR3: CASSGQVFTEAFF; DNA: TGTGCCAGCAGCGGACAGGTTTTCACTGAAGCTTTCTTT
V: TRBV20-1; size: .; D: TRBD2; J: TRBJ2-7; CDR3: CSASAPRLAGMWDEQYF; DNA: TGCAGTGCTAGTGCCCCCAGACTAGCGGGAATGTGGGACGAGCAGTACTTC
V: TRBV6-5; size: .; D: TRBD1; J: TRBJ2-1; CDR3: CASKPGQHNEQFF; DNA: TGTGCCAGCAAACCGGGACAGCACAATGAGCAGTTCTTC
V: TRBV5-1; size: .; D: .; J: TRBJ1-4; CDR3: CASSLKIRKGSTNEKLFF; DNA: TGCGCCAGCAGCTTGAAGATCAGGAAGGGATCAACTAATGAAAAACTGTTTTTT
V: TRBV5-1; size: .; D: .; J: TRBJ2-3; CDR3: CASSPGPPTDTQYF; DNA: TGCGCCAGCAGCCCTGGACCACCCACAGATACGCAGTATTTT
V: TRBV7-2; size: .; D: TRBD2; J: TRBJ2-2; CDR3: CASRPSGSNTGELFF; DNA: TGTGCCAGCAGACCCAGCGGGAGCAACACCGGGGAGCTGTTTTTT
V: TRBV2; size: .; D: .; J: TRBJ1-6; CDR3: CASSGPDSPLHF; DNA: TGTGCCAGCAGTGGGCCGGATTCACCCCTCCACTTT
V: TRBV7-6; size: .; D: .; J: TRBJ1-1; CDR3: CASSLGGVGTEAFF; DNA: TGTGCCAGCAGCTTAGGCGGGGTAGGGACTGAAGCTTTCTTT
V: TRBV10-3; size: .; D: .; J: TRBJ1-4; CDR3: CAISESRAGGGNEKLFF; DNA: TGTGCCATCAGTGAGTCCCGAGCGGGGGGCGGAAATGAAAAACTGTTTTTT